These 31 T cell receptor beta chains were all obtained from the same sample, sequenced in a study of cytomegalovirus exposure and HLA in healthy donors. Use of 60 Vbeta and 13 Jbeta primers characterized the PCR. Sequencing was performed with immunoSEQ multiplex PCR; in TCRdb, only in-frame clones are kept and a portion is missing. The table records 150,000 to 200,000 clones, 60% to 75% of them present only once. The sample consisted of PBMCs. These receptor sequences come from a woman aged 45 to 65 in good health and CMV-seropositive.

The chain uses TRBV6-6 and TRBJ2-7; unclear D gene. V was trimmed by 8 bases and J by 3 bases, leaving 8 bases between them. The CDR3 totals 11 residues. Germline CDR1 MNHNY, CDR2 SVGAGI (reference sequence). The CDR3 region is CASGSVYEQYF. For the CDR3, the DNA is TGTGCCAGCGGTTCGGTCTACGAGCAGTACTTC.

The chain carries TRBV11-2 and TRBJ2-7; 7 bases agree with TRBD1. The V gene end was trimmed by 3 bases and the J gene end by 2 bases; junction bases not matched to a gene: 4. Germline V gene lookup returns CDR1 SGHAT and CDR2 FQNNGV. The CDR3 is made up of 14 amino acids. CDR3 loop: CASSFGTATYEQYF. CDR3 in DNA: TGTGCCAGCAGCTTCGGGACAGCCACCTACGAGCAGTACTTC. Together with reference TRBV11-2 and TRBJ2-7, the CDR3 gives the full variable domain: EAGVAQSPRYKIIEKRQSVAFWCNPISGHATLYWYQQILGQGPKLLIQFQNNGVVDDSQLPKDRFSAERLKGVDSTLKIQPAKLEDSAVYLCASSFGTATYEQYFGPGTRLTVT.

With regard to this clone: The sample carries other DNA sequences with the same CDR3. The rearrangement links TRBV18 to TRBJ2-7; D gene uncertain. This CDR3 has 12 residues. Trimming cost V 6 bases and J 5 bases, with 11 bases left between them. The germline V gene encodes CDR1 KGHSH and CDR2 LQKENI. For the CDR3, the DNA is TGTGCCAGCTCGCCCTCCTCGGACGAGCAGTACTTC. It encodes CASSPSSDEQYF.

The J gene is TRBJ2-5, the V gene TRBV5-1, with TRBD2 matching 9 bases. Per germline, CDR1 SGHRS and CDR2 YFSETQ. The CDR3 is made up of 15 amino acids. J was trimmed by 1 base and V by 6 bases; bases with no gene match: 7. CDR3 residues: CASTMRGGTQETQYF. CDR3 bases: TGCGCCAGCACGATGCGGGGGGGGACCCAAGAGACCCAGTACTTC. Combining the CDR3 with reference TRBV5-1 and TRBJ2-5 gives the whole variable domain KAGVTQTPRYLIKTRGQQVTLSCSPISGHRSVSWYQQTPGQGLQFLFEYFSETQRNKGNFPGRFSGRQFSNSRSEMNVSTLELGDSALYLCASTMRGGTQETQYFGPGTRLLVL.

V usage is TRBV5-1 and J usage is TRBJ1-2; TRBD1 might be the D (5 bases). CDR1 and CDR2 from the germline V gene are SGHRS and YFSETQ. V was trimmed by 2 bases and J by 0 bases, leaving 11 bases between them. CDR3 length equals 15 residues. The CDR3 DNA reads as TGCGCCAGCAGCTTAGTGTCACAGGCTAACTATGGCTACACCTTC. Its translation is CASSLVSQANYGYTF.

The genes are TRBV10-3 and TRBJ1-1, with D hard to call. The CDR3 has 13 residues. Germline V gives CDR1 ENHRY, CDR2 SYGVKD. V lost 6 bases and J 7 bases, leaving 15 bases between the germline ends. The CDR3: CAIRGSVNYEAFF. In nucleotides, the CDR3 is TGTGCCATCAGAGGAAGCGTCAACTATGAAGCTTTCTTT.

In nucleotides, the CDR3 is TGTGCCAGCAGCTACGGGTGGGATCAGCCCCAGCATTTT. This translates into CASSYGWDQPQHF. This chain joins TRBV5-6 and TRBJ1-5; D not certain. Deletions cut 3 bases from V and 5 bases from J, with 9 bases between. The CDR3 contains 13 residues. Germline V CDR1 and CDR2: SGHDT, YYEEEE.

The chain employs TRBV7-9 and TRBJ2-2; weak D call: TRBD1 (6 bases). Germline CDR1 reads SEHNR; CDR2 reads FQNEAQ (reference sequence). Trimming stripped 7 bases from V and 3 bases from J, with 15 bases between. The CDR3 extends over 15 amino acids. For the CDR3, the DNA is TGTGCCAGCAACCTCAGGGGAAAGGACACCGGGGAGCTGTTTTTT. This gives the protein CASNLRGKDTGELFF.

The chain uses TRBV19 and TRBJ2-7; D may be TRBD2 (6 bases). Germline V gives CDR1 LNHDA, CDR2 SQIVND (reference sequence). V lost 6 bases, J lost 3 bases, and 21 bases lay in between. The CDR3 sequence is 16 residues long. CDR3 sequence: CASSPGSSRGYYEQYF. DNA for the CDR3: TGTGCCAGTAGCCCCGGATCCTCGCGGGGTTACTACGAGCAGTACTTC.

The chain combines TRBV5-4 with TRBJ1-1; the D is unclear. This CDR3 is 15 amino acids long. Deletions cut 1 base from V and 1 base from J, with 11 bases between. The germline gives CDR1 SGHNT, CDR2 YYREEE (reference sequence). CDR3 nucleotides: TGTGCCAGCAGCTTGTATTCGACGGGGAACACTGAAGCTTTCTTT. Protein sequence: CASSLYSTGNTEAFF.

This clone was observed a single time. V is TRBV5-1 and J is TRBJ1-1; D is possibly TRBD1 (5 bases). Between the trimmed V and J ends, which lost 3 bases and 0 bases, there was a span of 9 bases. This CDR3 has 14 amino acids. Per the germline V gene, CDR1 is SGHRS and CDR2 is YFSETQ. DNA for the CDR3: TGCGCCAGCAGCTCCGGGACTTTGAACACTGAAGCTTTCTTT. Residues: CASSSGTLNTEAFF.

This chain links TRBV7-6 with TRBJ2-2; TRBD2 matches 11 bases. V lost 2 bases and J lost 6; bases outside the gene matches: 2. The CDR3 is 15 amino acids. Germline V gene lookup returns CDR1 SGHVS and CDR2 FNYEAQ. The CDR3 DNA reads as TGTGCCAGCAGCTTAACTAGCGGGGGAGCCGGGGAGCTGTTTTTT. Protein sequence: CASSLTSGGAGELFF.

This clone was seen more than once but under ten times. The V gene is TRBV2, the J gene TRBJ2-7; 11 bases line up with TRBD2. The germline V gene encodes CDR1 SNHLY and CDR2 FYNNEI. The CDR3 length is 17 residues. With V trimmed by 7 bases and J by 6 bases, 17 bases remained unmatched. CDR3 sequence: CASIRTSGGVGGSEQYF. The CDR3 DNA reads TGTGCCAGCATAAGAACTAGCGGGGGCGTGGGTGGATCCGAGCAGTACTTC.

This chain links TRBV7-2 with TRBJ1-3; the D gene is possibly TRBD1 (6 bases). The germline gives CDR1 SGHTA, CDR2 FQGNSA. The germline V and J ends were trimmed by 7 bases and 0 bases, with 16 bases remaining between them. The CDR3 length is 16 residues. CDR3 bases: TGTGCCAGCACCTCGGGGGGCCCTTTCTCTGGAAACACCATATATTTT. Translating it yields CASTSGGPFSGNTIYF.

This clone came up a few times. This rearrangement joins TRBV18 to TRBJ2-7; D unresolved. V lost 1 base to trimming and J lost 2 bases, with 9 bases between them. The CDR3 is 14 amino acids. Germline CDR1 and CDR2: KGHSH and LQKENI. DNA of the CDR3: TGTGCCAGCTCACCACTTCTCGCAGCCTACGAGCAGTACTTC. Amino acid sequence: CASSPLLAAYEQYF.

The chain combines TRBV9 with TRBJ2-1; tentatively, D is TRBD1 (6 bases). Trimming took off 4 bases at V and 9 bases at J, with 11 bases between the two ends. Germline V gene lookup returns CDR1 SGDLS and CDR2 YYNGEE. The CDR3 is 12 residues long. The CDR3 DNA reads as TGTGCCAGCAGCCCACAGGGTTCTGAGCAGTTCTTC. This encodes CASSPQGSEQFF.

Here the CDR3 reads CASSDTGNGELFF. CDR3 nucleotide sequence: TGCGCCAGCAGTGATACGGGGAACGGGGAGCTGTTTTTT. This chain links TRBV10-1 with TRBJ2-2; TRBD2 is a possible D gene (5 bases). CDR1 and CDR2 (germline): WNHNN, SYGVQD (reference sequence). The germline V and J ends were trimmed by 3 bases and 7 bases, with 9 bases remaining between them. CDR3 length equals 13 residues.

The chain couples TRBV6-7 to TRBJ1-2; 8 positions match TRBD1. TRBV6-7 is designated an ORF whose function remains uncertain. There are 14 residues in the CDR3. J gave up 5 bases and V 5 bases, and 7 bases lay outside the gene matches. CDR3 bases: TGTGCCAGCAGTCAGGCGGACAGGGTGTATGGCTACACCTTC. This encodes CASSQADRVYGYTF.

V and J are TRBV23-1 and TRBJ1-3, with no clear D. TRBV23-1 carries the ORF label, with uncertain function. V was clipped by 3 bases and J by 0 bases, with 3 bases between them. The CDR3 length is 13 residues. The CDR3 DNA sequence: TGCGCCAGCAGTCACTACTCTGGAAACACCATATATTTT. The encoded protein is CASSHYSGNTIYF.

The V and J genes are TRBV5-1 and TRBJ1-6; 9 bases are a match to TRBD1. Germline CDR1 reads SGHRS; CDR2 reads YFSETQ. The CDR3 spans 15 residues. With V trimmed by 4 bases and J by 9 bases, 8 bases remained unmatched. The CDR3 DNA reads TGCGCCAGCAGCCCGAGGACAGGGGAGGCTTCACCCCTCCACTTT. This encodes CASSPRTGEASPLHF.

This rearrangement joins TRBV27 to TRBJ2-1; 14 positions agree with TRBD2. CDR3 size: 18 residues. Germline V gene sequence: CDR1 MNHEY, CDR2 SMNVEV (reference sequence). After removal of 6 bases from V and 0 bases from J, the junction contained 7 bases not matched to a gene. The CDR3 is CASRRLAGGGISYNEQFF. CDR3 DNA: TGTGCCAGCAGAAGACTAGCGGGGGGGGGAATCTCCTACAATGAGCAGTTCTTC.

V usage is TRBV30 and J usage is TRBJ1-1, with D possibly being TRBD1 (6 bases). The CDR3 extends over 11 amino acids. The V and J ends lost 0 bases and 11 bases respectively, with 10 bases between them. Germline lookup yields CDR1 GTSNPN and CDR2 SVGIG (reference sequence). CDR3 nucleotide sequence: TGTGCCTGGAGTGTAGGGGGGGCCGCTTTCTTT. Protein: CAWSVGGAAFF.

The J gene is TRBJ1-1, the V gene TRBV28, with a weak D call TRBD1 (6 bases). Germline V lookup: CDR1 MDHEN, CDR2 SYDVKM. This CDR3 comprises 13 residues. Trimming cost V 11 bases and J 1 base, with 14 bases left between them. CDR3 in amino acids: CALTGQRNTEAFF. The CDR3 DNA reads TGTGCCTTAACAGGGCAAAGGAACACTGAAGCTTTCTTT.

This chain connects TRBV27 to TRBJ2-1; 11 bases align to TRBD2. The CDR3 consists of 14 residues. The germline V gene has CDR1 MNHEY and CDR2 SMNVEV (reference sequence). In nucleotides, the CDR3 is TGTGCTTCCAGAGGGACTAGCGGTTACAATGAGCAGTTCTTC. This translates into CASRGTSGYNEQFF.

This clone appeared a single time. The chain links TRBV5-1 to TRBJ1-1; a weak D match, TRBD1 (5 bases). The V gene's germline CDR1 is SGHRS and CDR2 YFSETQ. The CDR3 sequence is 15 residues long. V was shortened by 1 base and J by 4 bases, with 14 bases between the two germline ends. The CDR3 is CASSLTGRGGTEAFF. CDR3 sequence (DNA): TGCGCCAGCAGCTTGACCGGCCGGGGGGGCACTGAAGCTTTCTTT. Filled out from reference TRBV5-1 and TRBJ1-1, the complete variable domain reads KAGVTQTPRYLIKTRGQQVTLSCSPISGHRSVSWYQQTPGQGLQFLFEYFSETQRNKGNFPGRFSGRQFSNSRSEMNVSTLELGDSALYLCASSLTGRGGTEAFFGQGTRLTVV.

The rearrangement links TRBV5-1 to TRBJ2-7; the match to TRBD1 covers 9 bases. This CDR3 is built from 13 residues. After removal of 2 bases from V and 5 bases from J, the junction contained 2 bases not matched to a gene. Germline V lookup: CDR1 SGHRS, CDR2 YFSETQ. In DNA, the CDR3 is TGCGCCAGCAGCTTAACAGGGGGCCACGAGCAGTACTTC. It is translated as CASSLTGGHEQYF. Supplemented by reference TRBV5-1 and TRBJ2-7, the full variable domain reads KAGVTQTPRYLIKTRGQQVTLSCSPISGHRSVSWYQQTPGQGLQFLFEYFSETQRNKGNFPGRFSGRQFSNSRSEMNVSTLELGDSALYLCASSLTGGHEQYFGPGTRLTVT.

The chain couples TRBV28 to TRBJ2-6, with 15 bases identical to TRBD2. Germline V gene lookup returns CDR1 MDHEN and CDR2 SYDVKM. With V trimmed by 5 bases and J by 2 bases, 4 bases remained unmatched. The CDR3 consists of 18 residues. In DNA form, the CDR3 reads TGTGCCAGCAGTAAAGGACTAGCGGGGGGGGCTGGGGCCAACGTCCTGACTTTC. Amino acid sequence: CASSKGLAGGAGANVLTF.

The chain joins TRBV5-1 to TRBJ2-5, with 7 nucleotides matching TRBD2. The J segment lost 1 base and the V segment lost 4 bases, leaving 13 bases of the junction unmatched. The germline CDR1 and CDR2 sequences are SGHRS and YFSETQ. The length of the CDR3 is 17 residues. The CDR3 loop is CASSLAPGGGVQETQYF. CDR3 bases: TGCGCCAGCAGCCTAGCGCCGGGCGGGGGTGTCCAAGAGACCCAGTACTTC.

The genes are TRBV13 and TRBJ2-3, with TRBD1 matching 10 bases. CDR1 and CDR2 (germline): PRHDT, FYEKMQ (reference sequence). CDR3 length: 15 amino acids. Trimming at V came to 4 bases and at J to 1 base, leaving 2 bases not matched to a gene. CDR3 DNA: TGTGCCAGCAGCTCAGGGACAGGGGGCACAGATACGCAGTATTTT. Its translation: CASSSGTGGTDTQYF.

J is TRBJ1-2 and V is TRBV6-9, with 9 bases matching TRBD1. Germline loops: CDR1 MNHGY, CDR2 SVAAGI. This CDR3 region has 18 residues. V was pared by 4 bases and J by 0 bases, with 12 bases of the junction left unmatched. The CDR3 DNA follows: TGTGCCAGCAGTTCCAGGGGACAGGGCTCGAATACTAACTATGGCTACACCTTC. Protein sequence: CASSSRGQGSNTNYGYTF.

This clone was detected only once. The V and J genes are TRBV27 and TRBJ1-3, with D maybe TRBD1 (5 bases). There are 17 residues in the CDR3. Germline loops: CDR1 MNHEY, CDR2 SMNVEV (reference sequence). V dropped 1 base and J dropped 4 bases, with 17 bases sitting between them. DNA of the CDR3: TGTGCCAGCAGTTTATTCCCCTACGGGGGTTCAGGAAACACCATATATTTT. Protein sequence: CASSLFPYGGSGNTIYF.